These 7 T cell receptor beta chains originate from one sample sequenced in a study of T-cell memory formation after mild COVID-19. TCRdb redid the calling of the 5' RACE reads with MiXCR, one entry per CDR3 protein. The sample consists of roughly 100,000 distinct CDR3 sequences, roughly 16% of them appearing once. Specimen: PBMCs or a T cell subset sorted from them (not recorded which). The receptor source for this set is a man between 18 and 35 years old who had mild COVID-19 (a few samples of this study predate the infection). Cell type and time point are not known.

J is TRBJ2-2 and V is TRBV4-2; no clear D. The germline V and J ends were trimmed by 1 base and 5 bases, with 8 bases remaining between them. Germline V gene lookup returns CDR1 LGHNA and CDR2 YNFKEQ. The CDR3 consists of 14 residues. Here the CDR3 DNA reads TGTGCCAGCAGCCAAGGGGTCGGGACCGGGGAGCTGTTTTTT. Its translation: CASSQGVGTGELFF.

This clonotype has just a few counts. The rearrangement uses TRBV9 and TRBJ1-1; possibly TRBD1 for D (5 bases). This CDR3 spans 13 amino acids. Germline loops: CDR1 SGDLS, CDR2 YYNGEE. V lost 7 bases, J lost 1 base, and 11 bases lay in between. As DNA, the CDR3 is TGTGCCAGCGCAATCGGGGGGAACACTGAAGCTTTCTTT. It yields the protein CASAIGGNTEAFF.

This clonotype has just a few counts. The chain is built from TRBV25-1 and TRBJ2-2; D is undetermined. The CDR3 consists of 14 residues. Trimming removed 4 bases from V and 4 bases from J, with 10 bases in between. Germline V gives CDR1 MGHDK, CDR2 SYGVNS. CDR3 loop: CASSGWASTGELFF. The CDR3 region has the DNA TGTGCCAGCAGTGGCTGGGCTAGCACCGGGGAGCTGTTTTTT.

CDR3 nucleotides: TGTGCCAGCAGCCCCCCTACAGTCCCTGAAGCTTTCTTT. Translating it yields CASSPPTVPEAFF. The chain employs TRBV7-6 and TRBJ1-1; no definite D call. V lost 5 bases and J lost 6, with 13 bases in between. The CDR3 sequence is 13 residues long. The V gene's germline CDR1 is SGHVS and CDR2 FNYEAQ. The full variable domain, with the rest looked up from reference TRBV7-6 and TRBJ1-1, is GAGVSQSPRYKVTKRGQDVALRCDPISGHVSLYWYRQALGQGPEFLTYFNYEAQQDKSGLPNDRFSAERPEGSISTLTIQRTEQRDSAMYRCASSPPTVPEAFFGQGTRLTVV.

This clonotype has more than one count but fewer than ten. The chain joins TRBV6-5 to TRBJ1-1; D unresolved. Looked up from germline, CDR1 is MNHEY and CDR2 is SVGAGI. The ends were cut back, 2 bases at V and 7 bases at J, with 14 bases in the middle. This CDR3 is 14 amino acids long. CDR3 nucleotide sequence: TGTGCCAGCAGTTACCCCTCAGCCATCGGTGAAGCTTTCTTT. Protein sequence: CASSYPSAIGEAFF.

In this sample, this clonotype turned up a few times. The rearrangement joins TRBV27 to TRBJ2-1; 7 bases fit TRBD1. CDR1 is MNHEY, CDR2 SMNVEV, per germline (reference sequence). This CDR3 contains 15 residues. V lost 6 bases, J lost 1 base, and 6 bases stayed unmatched. CDR3 protein: CASSPQGTSYNEQFF. CDR3 sequence (DNA): TGTGCCAGCAGCCCACAGGGGACGTCCTACAATGAGCAGTTCTTC.

V usage is TRBV18 and J usage is TRBJ1-1, with TRBD1 identical over 10 bases. The germline CDR1 and CDR2 sequences are KGHSH and LQKENI. The CDR3 totals 17 residues. The V and J ends lost 3 bases and 1 base, in that order; junction bases with no gene match: 8. CDR3 loop: CASSPGQGVNANTEAFF. The DNA of the CDR3 is TGTGCCAGCTCACCCGGACAGGGGGTAAACGCGAACACTGAAGCTTTCTTT.